Reported below is one TCR beta chain. Its antigen is not identified. TCRdb re-analysed the reads in MiXCR, keeping a single row per CDR3 protein. The sample gives 290,000 or so distinct CDR3 sequences, roughly a quarter of which show up once; 11% to 15% is in the top ten. This sample is drawn from a study of T cell repertoires in cytomegalovirus infection. The wider study: CMV infection plus the matching HLA type was flagged by public TCR beta signatures. General study points: Cumulative frequency of public TCR beta families picked out carriers of CMV plus the relevant HLA.

Trimming took 5 bases from V and 1 from J; bases not matched to a gene: 8. Germline CDR1 is SGHAT and CDR2 is FQNNGV. The CDR3 consists of 16 residues. The V call is TRBV11-2, the J call TRBJ2-3; 8 nucleotides agree with TRBD2. The sequence came from a human donor in good health (CMV status not recorded). Some clones in this sample may be carry-over from other donors' samples. The sequenced sample was PBMCs. The CDR3 sequence: CASSLAAGGRTDTQYF. CDR3 DNA: TGTGCCAGCAGCCTTGCTGCGGGGGGCCGCACAGATACGCAGTATTTT.